This T cell receptor (beta chain) was observed in a study of shared clonotypes between healthy human individuals. The table came from immunoSEQ multiplex PCR; TCRdb's copy has only in-frame clones and leaves some out. Of millions of clones listed, just over 90% were seen once; the top ten hold 0.39%. Points on this clone: Its antigen remains unknown.

Broader study findings: In this cohort, only blood was sampled, and tissue repertoires likely differ.

Germline V lookup: CDR1 MDHEN, CDR2 SYDVKM. V was pared by 5 bases and J by 13 bases, with 12 bases between. The CDR3 is 11 amino acids. The chain combines TRBV28 with TRBJ2-4; possibly TRBD1 for D (5 bases). Sequenced: naive CD4+ T cells from PBMCs. The sample's subset: CD45RA+ positively selected. This sequence originates from a man aged 18 to 29 in good health. Some clones in this sample may be carry-over from other donors' samples. The CDR3, as DNA: TGTGCCAGCAGTCTGAGGACACGACAGTACTTC. It codes for CASSLRTRQYF. Complete variable domain (other parts from reference TRBV28 and TRBJ2-4): DVKVTQSSRYLVKRTGEKVFLECVQDMDHENMFWYRQDPGLGLRLIYFSYDVKMKEKGDIPEGYSVSREKKERFSLILESASTNQTSMYLCASSLRTRQYFGAGTRLSVL.